This TCR beta chain derives from a study of T-cell reconstitution after alpha-beta-depleted transplantation in children. Of note for this clonotype: Antigen: not known.

Preparation of the TCRbeta library was carried out with unique molecular identifiers. A single record per CDR3 protein comes from TCRdb applying MiXCR to the PCR reads. This table holds under 850,000 distinct CDR3 sequences, around 13% found once. This CDR3 comprises 18 residues. Germline V gene sequence: CDR1 SQVTM, CDR2 ANQGSEA. The germline V and J ends were trimmed by 0 bases and 7 bases, with 25 bases remaining between them. Notes on the study in general: Reportedly, roughly two months post-transplant, alpha-beta T cells arose from several hundred expanded graft clones. Diversity and T-cell counts at one year after transplant derived mostly from new T cells. Surviving recipient T cells and thymic progenitors underlay high day-60 TCRbeta diversity in some patients.

The source is a girl aged 2 to 10 with congenital amegakaryocytic thrombocytopenia, due to receive a stem cell transplant. The chain has TRBV29-1 and TRBJ2-1; tentatively, D is TRBD1 (6 bases). The sample here was PBMCs, taken before TCRalphabeta/CD19-depleted stem cell transplant. The CDR3 sequence: CSVEDSPRGWARWNEQFF. The CDR3, as DNA: TGCAGCGTTGAAGACTCGCCAAGGGGGTGGGCCCGGTGGAATGAGCAGTTCTTC.